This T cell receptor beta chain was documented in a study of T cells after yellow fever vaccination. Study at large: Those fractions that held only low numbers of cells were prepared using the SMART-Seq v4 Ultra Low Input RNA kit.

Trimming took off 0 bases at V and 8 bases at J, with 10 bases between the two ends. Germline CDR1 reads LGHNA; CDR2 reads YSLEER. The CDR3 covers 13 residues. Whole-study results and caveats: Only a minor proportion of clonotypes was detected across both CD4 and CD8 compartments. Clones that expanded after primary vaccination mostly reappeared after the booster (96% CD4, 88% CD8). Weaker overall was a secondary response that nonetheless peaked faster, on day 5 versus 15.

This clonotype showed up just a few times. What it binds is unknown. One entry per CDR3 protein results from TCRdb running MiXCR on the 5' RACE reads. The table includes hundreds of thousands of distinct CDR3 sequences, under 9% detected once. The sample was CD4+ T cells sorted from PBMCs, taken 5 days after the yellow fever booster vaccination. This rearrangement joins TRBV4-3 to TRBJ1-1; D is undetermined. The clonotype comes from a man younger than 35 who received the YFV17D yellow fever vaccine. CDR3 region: CASSQDLRFEAFF. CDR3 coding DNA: TGCGCCAGCAGCCAAGATCTTCGTTTCGAAGCTTTCTTT.